Described below is a single TCR beta chain sequence and its context. Antigen specificity is unknown. The germline V gene encodes CDR1 SGDLS and CDR2 YYNGEE. The CDR3 length is 15 residues. Trimming took 4 bases from V and 4 from J; bases not matched to a gene: 11. The sample belongs to a study of OX40 agonist ivuxolimab in advanced cancers. Study background: Ivuxolimab, which patients received intravenously every 2 weeks, was dosed at 0.01 to 10 mg/kg. Partial responses, seen in three patients, involved one hepatocellular carcinoma and two cutaneous melanomas.

Regarding the study as a whole: Average numbers of expanded clones were greater in CD8+ T cells than in CD4+.

The method was immunoSEQ multiplex PCR; TCRdb's version includes in-frame clones alone and lacks a portion of them. The table shows under 100,000 clones, with about 90% occurring only once. J is TRBJ2-7 and V is TRBV9; 7 bases match TRBD1. This clonotype was obtained from an adult with an advanced solid tumor such as melanoma, head and neck, liver or kidney cancer. Here the sequenced sample was CD4+ or CD8+ T cells sorted from blood, taken in a trial of the OX40 agonist ivuxolimab. The CDR3 DNA sequence: TGTGCCAGCAGCCCCGGGACAGCAAGGGGGTACGAGCAGTACTTC. Translated: CASSPGTARGYEQYF. Combining the CDR3 with reference TRBV9 and TRBJ2-7 gives the whole variable domain DSGVTQTPKHLITATGQRVTLRCSPRSGDLSVYWYQQSLDQGLQFLIQYYNGEERAKGNILERFSAQQFPDLHSELNLSSLELGDSALYFCASSPGTARGYEQYFGPGTRLTVT.